This entry lists 28 T cell receptor beta chains sequenced from one sample in a study of blood T cell repertoires in COVID-19. The repertoire was sequenced with immunoSEQ multiplex PCR; TCRdb's copy has only in-frame clones and lacks some. The table shows 95,000 to 100,000 clones, with 65% to 85% occurring only once. The sample consisted of peripheral blood. The receptors originated from a woman older than 75 with acute or convalescent COVID-19.

The CDR3 sequence is CASSLGDRGGGYTF. CDR3 DNA sequence: TGCGCCAGCAGCTTGGGCGACAGGGGAGGCGGCTACACCTTC. The chain carries TRBV5-1 and TRBJ1-2; 8 bases map to TRBD1. Trimming took 0 bases from V and 8 from J; bases not matched to a gene: 6. Germline CDR1 reads SGHRS; CDR2 reads YFSETQ. CDR3 size: 14 residues.

The chain employs TRBV4-3 and TRBJ1-3, with no clear D. Looked up from germline, CDR1 is LGHNA and CDR2 is YSLEER. The CDR3 loop spans 15 amino acids. Between the trimmed V and J ends, which lost 2 bases and 0 bases, there was a span of 8 bases. CDR3 in amino acids: CASSQTASSGNTIYF. CDR3 nucleotide sequence: TGCGCCAGCAGCCAAACAGCCTCCTCTGGAAACACCATATATTTT.

The V call is TRBV14, the J call TRBJ1-1; D unresolved. The ends were cut back, 3 bases at V and 1 base at J, with 6 bases in the middle. The CDR3 runs to 13 residues. Germline assignment: CDR1 SGHDN and CDR2 FVKESK. The CDR3 nucleotides read TGTGCCAGCAGCCATAACAAGAACACTGAAGCTTTCTTT. Protein product: CASSHNKNTEAFF.

CDR3 region: CASSEPGGSYNEQFF. DNA for the CDR3: TGTGCCAGCAGTGAGCCGGGGGGCTCCTACAATGAGCAGTTCTTC. V and J are TRBV25-1 and TRBJ2-1; TRBD2 matches at 7 bases. The CDR3 contains 15 residues. Germline values: CDR1 MGHDK, CDR2 SYGVNS. V was clipped by 3 bases and J by 0 bases; unmatched bases: 2.

This clone was seen a handful of times. CDR3 nucleotides: TGTGCCACCAACCAAATCGGGACTAGCGGGGGGGAATACACAGATACGCAGTATTTT. This gives the protein CATNQIGTSGGEYTDTQYF. This chain connects TRBV10-3 to TRBJ2-3; 16 bases map to TRBD2. In germline, CDR1 is ENHRY, CDR2 SYGVKD. J lost 2 bases, V lost 10 bases, and 15 bases had no gene match. This CDR3 is built from 19 residues.

V is TRBV7-3 and J is TRBJ1-4; maybe TRBD1 (6 bases). The CDR3 loop spans 13 amino acids. CDR1 and CDR2 from the germline V gene are SGHTA and FQGTGA. V gave up 8 bases and J gave up 8 bases, with 15 bases separating them. Here the CDR3 reads CASARTQGEKLFF. For the CDR3, the DNA is TGTGCCAGCGCCAGGACCCAGGGGGAAAAACTGTTTTTT.

This clone was seen a handful of times. This chain joins TRBV4-1 and TRBJ1-1; 7 positions agree with TRBD1. The length of the CDR3 is 16 residues. The J segment lost 1 base and the V segment lost 1 base, leaving 6 bases of the junction unmatched. Per germline, CDR1 MGHRA and CDR2 YSYEKL. The CDR3 here is CASSQGRDRPNTEAFF. In nucleotides, the CDR3 is TGCGCCAGCAGCCAAGGGCGGGACAGACCGAACACTGAAGCTTTCTTT.

This rearrangement joins TRBV6-2 or TRBV6-3 to TRBJ1-5; D remains unclear. V was cut by 1 base and J by 4 bases, with 11 bases left in between. Germline-derived CDR1 and CDR2 are MNHEY and SVGEGT. This CDR3 has 15 amino acids. CDR3: CASSYFARLNQPQHF. CDR3 nucleotides: TGTGCCAGCAGTTACTTCGCGAGGCTTAATCAGCCCCAGCATTTT.

This clone appeared a few times. The chain carries TRBV5-1 and TRBJ1-5; 9 bases line up with TRBD1. The germline V gene encodes CDR1 SGHRS and CDR2 YFSETQ. This CDR3 spans 14 amino acids. With V trimmed by 5 bases and J by 3 bases, 3 bases remained unmatched. This CDR3 is CASSTGGHNQPQHF. The CDR3 coding sequence is TGCGCCAGCAGTACAGGGGGCCACAATCAGCCCCAGCATTTT.

This clone appeared a single time. The rearrangement links TRBV4-2 to TRBJ1-4; D unclear. The V end was cut by 2 bases, the J end by 6 bases, with 16 bases between. There are 16 residues in the CDR3. Germline lookup yields CDR1 LGHNA and CDR2 YNFKEQ. The CDR3 DNA is TGTGCCAGCAGCCAACCCACTAGCGGGTGGGATGAAAAACTGTTTTTT. This codes for CASSQPTSGWDEKLFF.

This chain joins TRBV28 and TRBJ2-2; D is possibly TRBD2 (5 bases). CDR1 and CDR2 (germline): MDHEN, SYDVKM. This CDR3 is 17 amino acids long. V was trimmed by 2 bases and J by 7 bases, leaving 20 bases between them. CDR3 protein: CASSLQASRESGGELFF. The CDR3 DNA is TGTGCCAGCAGTTTACAGGCTAGCCGGGAATCTGGCGGGGAGCTGTTTTTT.

This clone came up a few times. Other DNA sequences within the sample encode an identical CDR3. The gene calls are TRBV5-1 and TRBJ1-6, with 8 bases lining up with TRBD1. There are 14 residues in the CDR3. V was pared by 0 bases and J by 7 bases, with 0 bases of the junction left unmatched. The V gene's germline CDR1 is SGHRS and CDR2 YFSETQ. Here the CDR3 reads CASSLGQGNSPLHF. CDR3 DNA sequence: TGCGCCAGCAGCTTGGGACAGGGGAATTCACCCCTCCACTTT. The whole variable domain, remainder taken from reference TRBV5-1 and TRBJ1-6, is KAGVTQTPRYLIKTRGQQVTLSCSPISGHRSVSWYQQTPGQGLQFLFEYFSETQRNKGNFPGRFSGRQFSNSRSEMNVSTLELGDSALYLCASSLGQGNSPLHFGNGTRLTVT.

This CDR3 reads CASSQQNSYNEQFF. The DNA for the CDR3 is TGTGCCAGCAGCCAACAGAACTCCTACAATGAGCAGTTCTTC. The chain has TRBV9 and TRBJ2-1, with D unresolved. The V gene's germline CDR1 is SGDLS and CDR2 YYNGEE. The CDR3 is 14 amino acids. V was clipped by 4 bases and J by 0 bases, with 8 bases between them.

The V gene is TRBV2, the J gene TRBJ1-5; possible D gene TRBD1, 6 bases. The length of the CDR3 is 17 residues. V lost 2 bases, J lost 3 bases, and 17 bases lay in between. CDR1 SNHLY and CDR2 FYNNEI come from the germline V gene. Written as DNA, the CDR3 is TGTGCCAGCAGTGAAAGGGGGGGCCACAGGTCCAATCAGCCCCAGCATTTT. This translates into CASSERGGHRSNQPQHF.

The chain combines TRBV5-1 with TRBJ2-5, with 7 bases lining up with TRBD1. Germline CDR1 is SGHRS and CDR2 is YFSETQ. This CDR3 region has 14 residues. The junction had 6 bases not matched to a gene; V was cut back by 5 bases and J by 2 bases. CDR3 coding DNA: TGCGCCAGCAGTGCGACAGGGAGACAAGAGACCCAGTACTTC. Translation gives CASSATGRQETQYF.

V and J are TRBV7-2 and TRBJ1-3, with a possible D match to TRBD1 (5 bases). CDR3 length: 16 amino acids. Germline V gene data show CDR1 as SGHTA and CDR2 as FQGNSA. The ends were cut back, 5 bases at V and 3 bases at J, with 17 bases in the middle. CDR3 sequence reads: CASSRGRGFVGNTIYF. The CDR3 nucleotides are TGTGCCAGCAGCCGTGGGAGGGGATTTGTTGGAAACACCATATATTTT.

This clone was seen a single time. The chain links TRBV6-5 to TRBJ1-6; D perhaps matches TRBD1 (5 bases). The CDR3 contains 16 residues. Per the germline V gene, CDR1 is MNHEY and CDR2 is SVGAGI. Trimming cost V 0 bases and J 10 bases, with 16 bases left between them. The CDR3 DNA follows: TGTGCCAGCAGTTACTCGATGACTCAGGGAGGGTCACCCCTCCACTTT. Its protein is CASSYSMTQGGSPLHF.

Written as DNA, the CDR3 is TGTGCCAGCAGCGCATTAGGGGGCATGAACACTGAAGCTTTCTTT. Protein product: CASSALGGMNTEAFF. The chain joins TRBV11-2 to TRBJ1-1; 7 positions match TRBD1. The CDR3 consists of 15 residues. V shed 5 bases and J 0 bases; nucleotides not matched to a gene: 6. Germline CDR1 is SGHAT and CDR2 is FQNNGV. The full variable domain, with the rest looked up from reference TRBV11-2 and TRBJ1-1, is EAGVAQSPRYKIIEKRQSVAFWCNPISGHATLYWYQQILGQGPKLLIQFQNNGVVDDSQLPKDRFSAERLKGVDSTLKIQPAKLEDSAVYLCASSALGGMNTEAFFGQGTRLTVV.

CDR3 sequence (DNA): TGTGCCACCAGTGATGTGACAGCCTATGGCTACACCTTC. This gives the protein CATSDVTAYGYTF. V and J are TRBV24-1 and TRBJ1-2; a possible D gene is TRBD1 (5 bases). Germline V gene sequence: CDR1 KGHDR, CDR2 SFDVKD. V was clipped by 3 bases and J by 4 bases, with 8 bases between them. This CDR3 region has 13 residues.

The J gene is TRBJ1-1, the V gene TRBV2, with a possible D match to TRBD1 (6 bases). The V end was cut by 4 bases, the J end by 1 base, with 13 bases between. Germline V lookup: CDR1 SNHLY, CDR2 FYNNEI. CDR3 length equals 15 residues. CDR3 DNA: TGTGCCAGCAGTGGACAGGCCGGACCGAACACTGAAGCTTTCTTT. Translating gives CASSGQAGPNTEAFF.

This chain connects TRBV6-5 to TRBJ1-5, with 7 bases that match TRBD1. The germline V gene encodes CDR1 MNHEY and CDR2 SVGAGI. V shed 4 bases, J shed 3 bases, and the junction held 3 bases outside the gene matches. This CDR3 contains 14 residues. The CDR3 region has the DNA TGTGCCAGCAGTTTACAGGGGATCAATCAGCCCCAGCATTTT. Encoded protein: CASSLQGINQPQHF.

The chain employs TRBV18 and TRBJ1-1; 9 bases are a match to TRBD1. Trimming at V came to 3 bases and at J to 11 bases, leaving 7 bases not matched to a gene. Germline values: CDR1 KGHSH, CDR2 LQKENI. The CDR3 is 13 amino acids. The CDR3 DNA reads as TGTGCCAGCTCACCGGGGGACAGGGCAGTGGCTTTCTTT. Its translation is CASSPGDRAVAFF. The full variable domain, rest sourced from reference TRBV18 and TRBJ1-1, is NAGVMQNPRHLVRRRGQEARLRCSPMKGHSHVYWYRQLPEEGLKFMVYLQKENIIDESGMPKERFSAEFPKEGPSILRIQQVVRGDSAAYFCASSPGDRAVAFFGQGTRLTVV.

The V call is TRBV28, the J call TRBJ1-1; D uncertain. CDR1 is MDHEN, CDR2 SYDVKM, per germline. Trimming left V 10 bases short and J 4 bases short, with 16 bases between. This CDR3 comprises 13 residues. CDR3 coding DNA: TGTGCCACCCATTCTTGGCGGATCACTGAAGCTTTCTTT. Translating gives CATHSWRITEAFF. The entire variable domain, with the rest obtained from reference TRBV28 and TRBJ1-1, is as follows: DVKVTQSSRYLVKRTGEKVFLECVQDMDHENMFWYRQDPGLGLRLIYFSYDVKMKEKGDIPEGYSVSREKKERFSLILESASTNQTSMYLCATHSWRITEAFFGQGTRLTVV.

The V and J genes are TRBV10-3 and TRBJ2-1; 7 bases line up with TRBD2. Germline values: CDR1 ENHRY, CDR2 SYGVKD. This CDR3 region has 12 residues. Losses at the gene ends were 5 bases for V and 13 bases for J; bases not matched to a gene: 8. The CDR3 sequence is CAISRERGLQFF. The CDR3 nucleotides read TGTGCCATCAGTAGGGAGCGGGGACTACAGTTCTTC.

The chain recombines TRBV28 with TRBJ1-3; TRBD1 matches 8 bases. V lost 5 bases and J lost 0; bases outside the gene matches: 6. Germline values: CDR1 MDHEN, CDR2 SYDVKM. The CDR3 totals 16 residues. The CDR3 region is CASSTWTGSSGNTIYF. DNA for the CDR3: TGTGCCAGCAGTACATGGACAGGGAGCTCTGGAAACACCATATATTTT.

The rearrangement links TRBV15 to TRBJ1-1, with D possibly matching TRBD1 (5 bases). The CDR3 length is 14 residues. From germline, CDR1 is LNHNV and CDR2 YYDKDF (reference sequence). Trimming left V 2 bases short and J 2 bases short, with 9 bases between. CDR3 nucleotide sequence: TGTGCCACCAGCAGATATACAGGAAACACTGAAGCTTTCTTT. It is translated as CATSRYTGNTEAFF.

The chain uses TRBV30 and TRBJ1-1, with 7 bases identical to TRBD1. The ends lost 5 bases at V and 1 base at J; junction bases unmatched: 16. Germline-derived CDR1 and CDR2 are GTSNPN and SVGIG (reference sequence). CDR3 size: 17 residues. Written as DNA, the CDR3 is TGTGCCTGGGCTTCAGGGTATCCGGGACAGTCGAACACTGAAGCTTTCTTT. It translates to CAWASGYPGQSNTEAFF.

The table lists this clone with a few counts. This rearrangement joins TRBV5-1 to TRBJ1-6, with TRBD1 identical over 8 bases. The CDR3 sequence is 15 residues long. Germline CDR1 reads SGHRS; CDR2 reads YFSETQ. V lost 6 bases, J lost 6 bases, and 8 bases stayed unmatched. DNA for the CDR3: TGCGCCAGCAAGGACAGGGCGGGCGGTAATTCACCCCTCCACTTT. It encodes CASKDRAGGNSPLHF. The complete variable domain, with remaining parts taken from reference TRBV5-1 and TRBJ1-6, reads KAGVTQTPRYLIKTRGQQVTLSCSPISGHRSVSWYQQTPGQGLQFLFEYFSETQRNKGNFPGRFSGRQFSNSRSEMNVSTLELGDSALYLCASKDRAGGNSPLHFGNGTRLTVT.